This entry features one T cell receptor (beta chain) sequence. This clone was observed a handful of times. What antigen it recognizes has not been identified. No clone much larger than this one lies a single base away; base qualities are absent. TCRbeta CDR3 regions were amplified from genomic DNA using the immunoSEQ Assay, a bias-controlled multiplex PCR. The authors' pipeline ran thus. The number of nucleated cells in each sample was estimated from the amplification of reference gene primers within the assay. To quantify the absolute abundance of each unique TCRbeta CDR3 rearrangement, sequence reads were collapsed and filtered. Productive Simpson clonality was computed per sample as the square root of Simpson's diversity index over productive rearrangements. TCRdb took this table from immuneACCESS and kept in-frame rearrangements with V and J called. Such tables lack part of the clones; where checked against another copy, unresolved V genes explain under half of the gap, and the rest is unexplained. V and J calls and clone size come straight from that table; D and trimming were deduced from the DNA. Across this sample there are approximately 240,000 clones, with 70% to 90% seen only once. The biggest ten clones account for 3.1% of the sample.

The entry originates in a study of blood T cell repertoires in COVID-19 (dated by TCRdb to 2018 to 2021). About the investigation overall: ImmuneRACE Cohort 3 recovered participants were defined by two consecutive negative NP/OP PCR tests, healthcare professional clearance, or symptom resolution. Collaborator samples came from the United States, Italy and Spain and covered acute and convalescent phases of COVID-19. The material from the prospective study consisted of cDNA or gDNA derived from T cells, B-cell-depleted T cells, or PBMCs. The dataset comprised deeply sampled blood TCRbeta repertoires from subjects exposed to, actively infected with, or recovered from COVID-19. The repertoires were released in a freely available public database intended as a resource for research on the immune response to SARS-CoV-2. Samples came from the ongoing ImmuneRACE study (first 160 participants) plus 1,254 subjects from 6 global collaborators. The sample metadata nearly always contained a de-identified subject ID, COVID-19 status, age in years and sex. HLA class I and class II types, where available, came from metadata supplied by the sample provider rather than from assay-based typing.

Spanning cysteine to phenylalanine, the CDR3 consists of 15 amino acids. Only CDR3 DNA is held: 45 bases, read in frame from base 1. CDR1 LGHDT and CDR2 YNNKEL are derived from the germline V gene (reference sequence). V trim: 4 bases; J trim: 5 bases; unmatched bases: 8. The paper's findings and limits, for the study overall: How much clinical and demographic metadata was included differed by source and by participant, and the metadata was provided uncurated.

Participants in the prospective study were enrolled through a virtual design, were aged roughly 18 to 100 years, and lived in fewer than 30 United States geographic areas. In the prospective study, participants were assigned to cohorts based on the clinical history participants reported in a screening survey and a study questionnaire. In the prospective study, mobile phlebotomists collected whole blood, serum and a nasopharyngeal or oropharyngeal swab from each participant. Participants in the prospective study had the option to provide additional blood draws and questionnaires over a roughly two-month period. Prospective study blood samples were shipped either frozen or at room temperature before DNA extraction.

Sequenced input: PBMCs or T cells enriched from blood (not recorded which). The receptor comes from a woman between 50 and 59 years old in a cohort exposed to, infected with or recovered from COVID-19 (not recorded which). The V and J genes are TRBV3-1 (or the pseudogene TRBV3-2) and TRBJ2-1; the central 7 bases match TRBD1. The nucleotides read TGTGCCAGCAGCCCCTTAGGGGGCCGGAACAATGAGCAGTTCTTC. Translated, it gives CASSPLGGRNNEQFF.